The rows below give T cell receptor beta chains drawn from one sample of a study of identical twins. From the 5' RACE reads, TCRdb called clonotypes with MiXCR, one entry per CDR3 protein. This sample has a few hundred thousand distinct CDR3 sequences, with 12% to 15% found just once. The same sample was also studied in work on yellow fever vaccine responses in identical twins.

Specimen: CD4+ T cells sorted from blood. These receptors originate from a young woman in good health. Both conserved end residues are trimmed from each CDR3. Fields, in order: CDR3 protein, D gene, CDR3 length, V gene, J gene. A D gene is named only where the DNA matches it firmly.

CDR3 protein: ASSLDARPTGELF; D gene: .; CDR3 length: 13; V gene: TRBV7-2; J gene: TRBJ2-2
CDR3 protein: ASSPQTLTNLY; D gene: .; CDR3 length: 11; V gene: TRBV19; J gene: TRBJ1-2
CDR3 protein: SVRMQQGHEQF; D gene: .; CDR3 length: 11; V gene: TRBV29-1; J gene: TRBJ2-1
CDR3 protein: SVDWVNTEAF; D gene: .; CDR3 length: 10; V gene: TRBV29-1; J gene: TRBJ1-1
CDR3 protein: ASSLRYRRVTDTQY; D gene: .; CDR3 length: 14; V gene: TRBV12-3/TRBV12-4; J gene: TRBJ2-3
CDR3 protein: ASIRAIHQYNEQF; D gene: .; CDR3 length: 13; V gene: TRBV7-9; J gene: TRBJ2-1
CDR3 protein: ASMHQPTDTQY; D gene: .; CDR3 length: 11; V gene: TRBV5-1; J gene: TRBJ2-3
CDR3 protein: AISRDRANTGELF; D gene: TRBD1; CDR3 length: 13; V gene: TRBV10-3; J gene: TRBJ2-2
CDR3 protein: ASSQGDTGNTEAF; D gene: .; CDR3 length: 13; V gene: TRBV4-2; J gene: TRBJ1-1
CDR3 protein: ASSLSDGDIQY; D gene: .; CDR3 length: 11; V gene: TRBV11-2; J gene: TRBJ2-4
CDR3 protein: ASSQGRLAVQY; D gene: TRBD2; CDR3 length: 11; V gene: TRBV14; J gene: TRBJ2-7
CDR3 protein: ASSLGVAGVPYNEQF; D gene: TRBD2; CDR3 length: 15; V gene: TRBV5-1; J gene: TRBJ2-1
CDR3 protein: ASSPPGRGTQY; D gene: .; CDR3 length: 11; V gene: TRBV3-1; J gene: TRBJ2-3
CDR3 protein: ASSSPSKHEQY; D gene: .; CDR3 length: 11; V gene: TRBV6-2/TRBV6-3; J gene: TRBJ2-7
CDR3 protein: ASSLLGQGYTEAF; D gene: TRBD1; CDR3 length: 13; V gene: TRBV11-1; J gene: TRBJ1-1
CDR3 protein: SAPPAPGQVPLYNEQF; D gene: TRBD1; CDR3 length: 16; V gene: TRBV20-1; J gene: TRBJ2-1
CDR3 protein: AISESPPGAYQETQY; D gene: .; CDR3 length: 15; V gene: TRBV10-3; J gene: TRBJ2-5
CDR3 protein: ASSQYSNQPQH; D gene: .; CDR3 length: 11; V gene: TRBV7-2; J gene: TRBJ1-5
CDR3 protein: ASSADLGNQPQH; D gene: .; CDR3 length: 12; V gene: TRBV9; J gene: TRBJ1-5
CDR3 protein: ASSPGAGGIYEQY; D gene: TRBD2; CDR3 length: 13; V gene: TRBV4-1; J gene: TRBJ2-7
CDR3 protein: ASSPPGQVSYNEQF; D gene: TRBD1; CDR3 length: 14; V gene: TRBV12-3/TRBV12-4; J gene: TRBJ2-1
CDR3 protein: SALGDSDQPQH; D gene: TRBD1; CDR3 length: 11; V gene: TRBV20-1; J gene: TRBJ1-5
CDR3 protein: ATSDPGAITYNEQF; D gene: .; CDR3 length: 14; V gene: TRBV24-1; J gene: TRBJ2-1
CDR3 protein: ASTRGNKVSSLNTEAF; D gene: .; CDR3 length: 16; V gene: TRBV2; J gene: TRBJ1-1
CDR3 protein: ASSLTSGSQETQY; D gene: TRBD2; CDR3 length: 13; V gene: TRBV7-9; J gene: TRBJ2-5
CDR3 protein: ASSYAGYEQY; D gene: .; CDR3 length: 10; V gene: TRBV12-3/TRBV12-4; J gene: TRBJ2-7
CDR3 protein: ASTASGSGELF; D gene: .; CDR3 length: 11; V gene: TRBV2; J gene: TRBJ2-2
CDR3 protein: ASSLVGQGGETQY; D gene: TRBD1; CDR3 length: 13; V gene: TRBV7-9; J gene: TRBJ2-5
CDR3 protein: ASSVLRDYRGATDTQY; D gene: .; CDR3 length: 16; V gene: TRBV28; J gene: TRBJ2-3
CDR3 protein: ASSHRASPEQF; D gene: .; CDR3 length: 11; V gene: TRBV3-1; J gene: TRBJ2-1
CDR3 protein: ASSGEQSTDTQY; D gene: .; CDR3 length: 12; V gene: TRBV3-1; J gene: TRBJ2-3
CDR3 protein: ASSYAPGARDIQY; D gene: .; CDR3 length: 13; V gene: TRBV6-5; J gene: TRBJ2-4
CDR3 protein: SASGLAGSAGANVLT; D gene: TRBD2; CDR3 length: 15; V gene: TRBV20-1; J gene: TRBJ2-6
CDR3 protein: ASSLGLAGGIYEQY; D gene: TRBD2; CDR3 length: 14; V gene: TRBV5-1; J gene: TRBJ2-7
CDR3 protein: ASSEVQPQH; D gene: .; CDR3 length: 9; V gene: TRBV6-1; J gene: TRBJ1-5
CDR3 protein: ASSLGGRISTDTQY; D gene: .; CDR3 length: 14; V gene: TRBV5-1; J gene: TRBJ2-3
CDR3 protein: ASSRGPERLNTEAF; D gene: .; CDR3 length: 14; V gene: TRBV5-1; J gene: TRBJ1-1
CDR3 protein: ASSVGGRQYNEQF; D gene: .; CDR3 length: 13; V gene: TRBV9; J gene: TRBJ2-1